The clone carrying this T cell receptor beta chain was counted a single time. The data belong to a study of control samples from healthy donors and cancer patients. The CDR3 totals 16 residues. The ends were cut back, 5 bases at V and 0 bases at J, with 11 bases in the middle. CDR1 and CDR2 (germline): LNHDA, SQIVND (reference sequence). The data were produced by immunoSEQ multiplex PCR, yet TCRdb's version contains in-frame clones alone and is incomplete. The data hold some 70,000 clones, with 75% to 85% observed a single time. Sequencing used blood. This sequence originates from a man aged 55 to 70 in good health. V is TRBV19 and J is TRBJ2-6, with D maybe TRBD2 (5 bases). DNA for the CDR3: TGTGCCAGTAGTCGGACGGGGAGCTCTGGGGCCAACGTCCTGACTTTC. Translated, it gives CASSRTGSSGANVLTF.